This T cell receptor beta chain came from a study of T-cell memory formation after mild COVID-19. The germline CDR1 and CDR2 sequences are LGHNA and YNFKEQ. Trimming took off 1 base at V and 8 bases at J, with 15 bases between the two ends. The CDR3 contains 15 residues. TCRdb re-called the 5' RACE reads through MiXCR, storing one row per CDR3 protein. The sample contains about 130,000 distinct CDR3 sequences, around 25% of which appear only once. There are a few counts of this clonotype. The source of this sequence is an adult woman who had mild COVID-19 (a few samples of this study predate the infection). Cell type and time point are not known. The gene calls are TRBV4-2 and TRBJ2-1; no clear D. Sequencing was performed on PBMCs or a T cell subset sorted from them (not recorded which). The CDR3 DNA is TGTGCCAGCAGCCAAGTGTTCCACAGAGAGCATGAGCAGTTCTTC. Its translation: CASSQVFHREHEQFF.